This TCR beta chain was observed in a study of post-analysis software for immune sequencing data. Study conclusions and caveats: Comparison of patients with controls showed five or six TRBV segments more frequent in patients, TRBV5-6, TRBV5-1 and TRBV20-1 among them.

Worth noting for this clonotype: Its specificity is not known.

The ends were cut back, 4 bases at V and 1 base at J, with 12 bases in the middle. CDR3 length: 15 residues. Germline V gene sequence: CDR1 SNHLY, CDR2 FYNNEI. TCR beta libraries were prepared from cDNA with unique molecular identifiers. Via MiXCR, TCRdb re-called the PCR reads, giving one row per CDR3 protein. The table includes approximately 690,000 distinct CDR3 sequences, 59% detected once. The chain employs TRBV2 and TRBJ2-3; possibly TRBD2 for D (5 bases). The source material was blood. This TCR was sampled from a girl aged 2-9 years with multiple sclerosis. This CDR3 is CASSGTPRGTDTQYF. CDR3 in DNA: TGTGCCAGCAGTGGGACTCCGAGGGGCACAGATACGCAGTATTTT.